These 9 T cell receptor beta chains came from one sample sequenced in a study of cytomegalovirus exposure and HLA in healthy donors. Both 60 Vbeta primers and 13 Jbeta primers went into the PCR. TCRdb's table, derived via immunoSEQ multiplex PCR, lists solely in-frame clones and lacks some. The data contain some 100,000 clones, about 73% of them singletons. Sequencing was carried out using PBMCs. The receptors were sampled from a woman in her fifties or sixties in good health and CMV-seropositive.

J is TRBJ2-7 and V is TRBV5-4; weak D call: TRBD1 (5 bases). This CDR3 spans 13 amino acids. Germline assignment: CDR1 SGHNT and CDR2 YYREEE (reference sequence). V lost 0 bases to trimming and J lost 8 bases, with 12 bases between them. CDR3 nucleotide sequence: TGTGCCAGCAGCTTGGAGCCGGCAGGGAAGCAGTACTTC. It codes for CASSLEPAGKQYF.

This clone has only a few counts. This chain links TRBV6-5 with TRBJ2-7, with a tentative D call TRBD1 (5 bases). The CDR3 is 14 amino acids. CDR1 and CDR2 from the germline V gene are MNHEY and SVGAGI. Trimming removed 5 bases at V and 3 bases at J, with 14 bases between. CDR3 coding DNA: TGTGCCAGCAGTGAAGTAGTGCAGGGCTACGAGCAGTACTTC. As protein: CASSEVVQGYEQYF.

CDR3 region: CASSRGRRTEAFF. CDR3 coding DNA: TGCGCCAGCAGTAGGGGGCGAAGGACTGAAGCTTTCTTT. The rearrangement uses TRBV5-1 and TRBJ1-1; 7 positions agree with TRBD1. The CDR3 has 13 amino acids. The ends lost 5 bases at V and 5 bases at J; junction bases unmatched: 6. In germline, CDR1 is SGHRS, CDR2 YFSETQ.

This clone was seen only a few times. The chain employs TRBV10-2 and TRBJ1-2, with 11 bases lining up with TRBD1. The germline gives CDR1 WSHSY, CDR2 SAAADI. Losses at the gene ends were 6 bases for V and 7 bases for J; bases not matched to a gene: 10. The CDR3 is made up of 15 amino acids. CDR3 DNA sequence: TGCGCCAGCAGCGGACAGGGGGCGTATTCGGGTGGCTACACCTTC. This translates into CASSGQGAYSGGYTF.

This clone was picked up one time. The V call is TRBV7-6, the J call TRBJ2-5, with D perhaps TRBD2 (6 bases). Germline V gene data show CDR1 as SGHVS and CDR2 as FNYEAQ. This CDR3 has 14 amino acids. Trimming left V 5 bases short and J 6 bases short, with 16 bases between. CDR3 nucleotides: TGTGCCAGCAGCCACCCCGGGGGTTTAAAGACCCAGTACTTC. Protein: CASSHPGGLKTQYF.

In this sample, this clone turned up a few times. The gene calls are TRBV7-8 and TRBJ1-1, with D perhaps TRBD1 (6 bases). The CDR3 contains 14 residues. From germline, CDR1 is SGHVS and CDR2 FQNEAQ. The ends were cut back, 3 bases at V and 1 base at J, with 9 bases in the middle. The CDR3 reads CASSFGQKNTEAFF. The CDR3 DNA is TGTGCCAGCAGCTTTGGACAGAAGAACACTGAAGCTTTCTTT.

This chain connects TRBV20-1 to TRBJ2-5; 8 bases fit TRBD1. Matching the DNA end better, TRBJ2-7 makes the J call doubtful. CDR1 DFQATT and CDR2 SNEGSKA come from the germline V gene (reference sequence). This CDR3 spans 11 amino acids. CDR3 in amino acids: CSPRTGYEQYF. CDR3 bases: TGCAGTCCAAGGACAGGGTACGAGCAGTACTTC.

This sequence joins TRBV15 and TRBJ1-5; no clear D gene. The V and J ends lost 7 bases and 2 bases respectively, with 15 bases between them. Germline V CDR1 and CDR2: LNHNV, YYDKDF (reference sequence). The CDR3 has 15 residues. This chain's CDR3 is CATTLGEGRNQPQHF. DNA for the CDR3: TGTGCCACCACCCTGGGAGAGGGTCGCAATCAGCCCCAGCATTTT. Full variable domain (rest looked up from reference TRBV15 and TRBJ1-5): DAMVIQNPRYQVTQFGKPVTLSCSQTLNHNVMYWYQQKSSQAPKLLFHYYDKDFNNEADTPDNFQSRRPNTSFCFLDIRSPGLGDTAMYLCATTLGEGRNQPQHFGDGTRLSIL.

V and J are TRBV27 and TRBJ1-4, with D perhaps matching TRBD1 (5 bases). The CDR3 runs 11 residues. Germline assignment: CDR1 MNHEY and CDR2 SMNVEV (reference sequence). The ends were cut back, 9 bases at V and 13 bases at J, with 15 bases in the middle. CDR3 sequence reads: CARGFGGGLFF. The CDR3 nucleotides are TGTGCCAGGGGATTTGGGGGGGGACTGTTTTTT.